Listed below are T cell receptor beta chains from one sample, sequenced in a study of tumor-infiltrating lymphocytes in primary liver carcinoma. A single record per CDR3 protein comes from TCRdb applying MiXCR to the multiplex PCR reads. The sample has around 190,000 distinct CDR3 sequences, around four fifths seen once. What was sequenced was tumor tissue from primary liver carcinoma. The source of these receptors is a man aged 35 to 55 with primary liver carcinoma and hepatitis B virus infection. The CDR3 runs from the conserved cysteine through the conserved F or W. The D gene is left open where the match is weak. Clone sizes are given selectively: once, few, many, or a class where the clone is expanded.

CDR3 DNA: TGTGCCAGCAGATCCCCTCAGGGGCTTCATCAGCCCCAGCATTTT
CDR3 protein: CASRSPQGLHQPQHF
V gene: TRBV28
CDR3 length: 15
J gene: TRBJ1-5
clone size: few
D gene: NA

CDR3 DNA: TGTGCCAGCAGCGTGCCTAGCGGGGGATACACAGATACGCAGTATTTT
CDR3 protein: CASSVPSGGYTDTQYF
V gene: TRBV5-4
CDR3 length: 16
J gene: TRBJ2-3
clone size: many
D gene: TRBD2

CDR3 DNA: TGTGCCAGCAGTTCGGAAGTCGACGGAGGAGATACGCAGTATTTT
CDR3 protein: CASSSEVDGGDTQYF
V gene: TRBV5-4
CDR3 length: 15
J gene: TRBJ2-3
clone size: many
D gene: NA

CDR3 DNA: TGTGCCAGCAGCTGTTGGGATAGCGGGTCCTACGAGCAGTACTTC
CDR3 protein: CASSCWDSGSYEQYF
V gene: TRBV7-2
CDR3 length: 15
J gene: TRBJ2-7
clone size: NA
D gene: TRBD2

CDR3 DNA: TGTGCCAGCAGTTCTGACGACGGGACAGGCTATGGCTACATTTTC
CDR3 protein: CASSSDDGTGYGYIF
V gene: TRBV6-6
CDR3 length: 15
J gene: TRBJ1-2
clone size: NA
D gene: TRBD1

CDR3 DNA: TGTGCTAGTGGTCCGAACGGTACTAGGATGGTCTTC
CDR3 protein: CASGPNGTRMVF
V gene: TRBV12-5
CDR3 length: 12
J gene: TRBJ2-1
clone size: NA
D gene: NA

CDR3 DNA: NA
CDR3 protein: CVTAWGTGASYSF
V gene: TRBV6-6
CDR3 length: 13
J gene: TRBJ1-2
clone size: NA
D gene: NA

CDR3 DNA: TGCAGCGTTGGAGGGTGGTGGGGTGTGAACACTGAAGCTTTCTTT
CDR3 protein: CSVGGWWGVNTEAFF
V gene: TRBV29-1
CDR3 length: 15
J gene: TRBJ1-1
clone size: NA
D gene: NA

CDR3 DNA: TGCACCGCCATAACTTCTGGGACCGGCACTCCCTACGAGCAGTACTTC
CDR3 protein: CTAITSGTGTPYEQYF
V gene: TRBV29-1
CDR3 length: 16
J gene: TRBJ2-7
clone size: NA
D gene: NA

CDR3 DNA: TGCGCCAGCAGCCAAGAGGATGGCAATATTCAGTACTTC
CDR3 protein: CASSQEDGNIQYF
V gene: TRBV4-3
CDR3 length: 13
J gene: TRBJ2-4
clone size: once
D gene: NA

CDR3 DNA: TGTGCCAGCAGTTCTTCCCATTGGGGGAACACCATATATTTT
CDR3 protein: CASSSSHWGNTIYF
V gene: TRBV28
CDR3 length: 14
J gene: TRBJ1-3
clone size: NA
D gene: NA

CDR3 DNA: TGCAGCGCCAGACAGGGGAGTCCTAGCTACGAGCAATATTTC
CDR3 protein: CSARQGSPSYEQYF
V gene: TRBV29-1
CDR3 length: 14
J gene: TRBJ2-7
clone size: NA
D gene: TRBD1

CDR3 DNA: TGTGCCAGCAATGCCGGGACAAGCGGTCACACAGATACGCAGTATTTT
CDR3 protein: CASNAGTSGHTDTQYF
V gene: TRBV2
CDR3 length: 16
J gene: TRBJ2-3
clone size: NA
D gene: NA

CDR3 DNA: TGTGCCAGCTGCTTGGACAGTGGCTACGGCTACACCTTC
CDR3 protein: CASCLDSGYGYTF
V gene: TRBV11-2
CDR3 length: 13
J gene: TRBJ1-2
clone size: NA
D gene: NA

CDR3 DNA: TGCAGCGTATTACAGGGGCCCCCACTTAATGAGCAGTTCTTC
CDR3 protein: CSVLQGPPLNEQFF
V gene: TRBV29-1
CDR3 length: 14
J gene: TRBJ2-1
clone size: many
D gene: TRBD1

CDR3 DNA: TGTGCCAGCAGTTCTTCAGCGGGAGGGGGTAAGCAGTACTTC
CDR3 protein: CASSSSAGGGKQYF
V gene: TRBV6-5
CDR3 length: 14
J gene: TRBJ2-7
clone size: few
D gene: TRBD2

CDR3 DNA: TGTGCCAATAGCTTAGATTCGGTAGCCTATTCTCGAGGCGACACCTTC
CDR3 protein: CANSLDSVAYSRGDTF
V gene: TRBV11-2
CDR3 length: 16
J gene: TRBJ1-2
clone size: NA
D gene: NA

CDR3 DNA: TGTGCCAGCAGCCCAGCGGATAAGGGATCGGTAAGCCATGAGACCCAGTACTTC
CDR3 protein: CASSPADKGSVSHETQYF
V gene: TRBV12-3/TRBV12-4
CDR3 length: 18
J gene: TRBJ2-5
clone size: NA
D gene: NA

CDR3 DNA: TGTGCCAGCAGCATCTTGGGCAGGGGCGATCAGTCCCAACATTTT
CDR3 protein: CASSILGRGDQSQHF
V gene: TRBV5-6
CDR3 length: 15
J gene: TRBJ1-5
clone size: few
D gene: NA

CDR3 DNA: TGTGCCAGCAGTTTATCGGGGGTAAAGACCGAGTACTTC
CDR3 protein: CASSLSGVKTEYF
V gene: TRBV12-3/TRBV12-4
CDR3 length: 13
J gene: TRBJ2-5
clone size: NA
D gene: NA

CDR3 DNA: TGTGCCCGCAGTTTAGATTCCGGCAGCGGACACGCGCAGTATTTT
CDR3 protein: CARSLDSGSGHAQYF
V gene: TRBV12-3/TRBV12-4
CDR3 length: 15
J gene: TRBJ2-3
clone size: NA
D gene: NA

CDR3 DNA: TGTGCCAGCTTGCTTTCCGTGGCCAACGTCCTGACTTTC
CDR3 protein: CASLLSVANVLTF
V gene: TRBV6-6
CDR3 length: 13
J gene: TRBJ2-6
clone size: NA
D gene: NA

CDR3 DNA: TGTGCCAGCAGTCCCCCGAGCCGGGCAGATACGCAATATTTT
CDR3 protein: CASSPPSRADTQYF
V gene: TRBV11-2
CDR3 length: 14
J gene: TRBJ2-3
clone size: NA
D gene: NA

CDR3 DNA: TGTGCCTGGAGTGTACTCGGGACGGGAACCATTCACTACTTC
CDR3 protein: CAWSVLGTGTIHYF
V gene: TRBV30
CDR3 length: 14
J gene: TRBJ2-4
clone size: NA
D gene: NA

CDR3 DNA: TGCGCCAGCACCCAAGATCAACTAGCGACAGATACGCAGTATTTT
CDR3 protein: CASTQDQLATDTQYF
V gene: TRBV4-2
CDR3 length: 15
J gene: TRBJ2-3
clone size: NA
D gene: TRBD2

CDR3 DNA: TGTGCCAGCAGCTCAGAATCGGCAGGGTGCTCGGATACGCAGTATTTT
CDR3 protein: CASSSESAGCSDTQYF
V gene: TRBV11-1
CDR3 length: 16
J gene: TRBJ2-3
clone size: NA
D gene: NA

CDR3 DNA: TGCGTCAGTAGCCAAGTCCTAATGGCGGCCCAGTACTTC
CDR3 protein: CVSSQVLMAAQYF
V gene: TRBV4-3
CDR3 length: 13
J gene: TRBJ2-5
clone size: NA
D gene: NA